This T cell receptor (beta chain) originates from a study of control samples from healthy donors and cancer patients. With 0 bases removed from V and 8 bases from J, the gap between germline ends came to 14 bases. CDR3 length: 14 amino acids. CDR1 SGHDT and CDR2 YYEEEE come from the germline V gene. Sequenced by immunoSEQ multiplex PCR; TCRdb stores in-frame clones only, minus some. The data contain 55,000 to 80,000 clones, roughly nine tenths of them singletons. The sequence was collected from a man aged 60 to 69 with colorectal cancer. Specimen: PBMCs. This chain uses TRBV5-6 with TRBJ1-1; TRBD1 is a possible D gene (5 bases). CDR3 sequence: CASSLGQRGPEAFF. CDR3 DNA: TGTGCCAGCAGCTTGGGGCAGAGGGGACCGGAAGCTTTCTTT.